This T cell receptor beta chain is drawn from a study of blood T cell repertoires in COVID-19 (dated by TCRdb to 2018 to 2020). Concerning the study at large: Samples from collaborators originated in the United States, Italy and Spain and spanned both the acute and convalescent phases of COVID-19. The material from the prospective study consisted of cDNA or gDNA derived from T cells, B-cell-depleted T cells, or PBMCs. Deeply sampled blood TCRbeta repertoires from subjects exposed to, actively infected with, or recovered from COVID-19 were included in the dataset. The repertoires were released in a freely available public database intended as a resource for research on the immune response to SARS-CoV-2. The samples were drawn from two sources: the first 160 participants of the ongoing ImmuneRACE study, and about 1,300 subjects contributed by 6 global collaborators. A de-identified subject ID, COVID-19 status, age in years and sex were almost always included in the sample metadata. Where available, HLA class I and class II types were obtained from metadata supplied by the sample provider rather than from assay-based typing. Broad study findings and their caveats: How much clinical and demographic metadata was included differed by source and by participant, and the metadata was provided uncurated.

This clone was counted once. This receptor's antigen is unknown. Per-base qualities were not stored, and no clone one base away is much larger. The germline ends are 11 bases apart after V is trimmed by 8 bases and J by 6 bases. Measured from the cysteine to the phenylalanine, the CDR3 is 12 residues long. Of the read, only the CDR3 DNA is kept; its 36 bases are in frame from base 1. The germline V gene (reference sequence) sets CDR1 to LNHNV and CDR2 to YYDKDF. TCRbeta CDR3 regions were amplified from genomic DNA by means of the immunoSEQ Assay, a bias-controlled multiplex PCR. As for the authors' bioinformatics: Within the assay, amplification of reference gene primers was used to estimate how many nucleated cells each sample contained. Sequence reads were collapsed and filtered to measure the absolute abundance of every unique TCRbeta CDR3 rearrangement. For each sample, productive Simpson clonality was calculated by taking the square root of Simpson's diversity index across productive rearrangements. Not all clones reach the TCRdb copy of this immuneACCESS table, which keeps in-frame sequences only. Checked studies attribute under half of the gap to unresolved V genes and leave the rest unexplained. V and J calls and clone size are those listed in that table; D and trimming were worked out from the DNA. This sample holds 80,000 to 100,000 clones; roughly 75% were observed only once. The ten biggest clones cover around 9% of the sample.

A second Seattle source provided samples from volunteer blood donors who had recovered from COVID-19. Collaborating institutions collected whole blood in K2EDTA tubes following their own protocols. For TCRbeta analysis, collaborators shipped samples in one of three forms: frozen whole blood, isolated PBMCs, or DNA extracted from either of those sample types. The chain couples TRBV15 to TRBJ1-5; no confident D gene assignment can be made. The TCR comes from a man aged 50-60 years who had recovered from COVID-19. The sample was peripheral blood. The nucleotide sequence reads TGTGCCACCGAAGTTCCCGGTCAGCCCCAGCATTTT. The resulting protein is CATEVPGQPQHF.